What follows describes a single TCR beta chain. This entry is derived from a study of control samples from healthy donors and cancer patients. This CDR3 region has 12 residues. Germline CDR1 reads WNHNN; CDR2 reads SYGVQD (reference sequence). V shed 3 bases and J shed 10 bases, with 12 bases lying between them. TCRdb's copy holds only in-frame clones and misses some; the assay was immunoSEQ multiplex PCR. This table has over 150,000 clones, over 90% appearing once. The source is a woman between 25 and 40 years old in good health. The source material was blood. V usage is TRBV10-1 and J usage is TRBJ2-5; D is ambiguous. CDR3 bases: TGCGCCAGCAGTGATCGTTCTCTCGGCCAGTACTTC. The encoded protein is CASSDRSLGQYF.